This entry is about one T cell receptor (beta chain). Antigen specificity is unknown. These data belong to a study of blood T cells in healthy people across ages. Findings and caveats of the study: TCR beta diversity was tightly associated with the proportion of naive T cells. A greater number of naive CD4+ cells and higher diversity distinguished long-lived donors from aged donors.

The CDR3 is 15 amino acids. Trimming shortened V by 4 bases and J by 0 bases, and 10 bases separated the two germline ends. CDR1 KGHSY and CDR2 FQNENV come from the germline V gene. Primers used in a second PCR of about 7 to 12 cycles were a sample-barcoded 5' primer and a J-beta primer mix. Through a template-switch adaptor with 12 random nucleotides, each cDNA molecule received a tag. TCRdb re-derived calls from the 5' RACE reads in MiXCR, one entry per CDR3 protein. The table lists 1.5 million to 1.9 million distinct CDR3 sequences, 40% to 45% of them singletons. Sequencing was done on a sample of blood. The sequence was obtained from a woman aged 18-29 years in good health. V and J are TRBV16 and TRBJ2-1, with D possibly called TRBD1 or TRBD2 (5 bases each). The CDR3 protein is CASSPGTLSYNEQFF. In DNA, the CDR3 is TGTGCCAGCAGCCCAGGGACGCTCTCCTACAATGAGCAGTTCTTC.